Below, 11 T cell receptor beta chains from the same sample are listed, as sequenced in a study of EBV T-cell therapy then PD-1 blockade in nasopharyngeal carcinoma. Specified treatment: AdE1-LMPpoly-expanded autologous EBV-specific T-cell therapy followed by anti-PD-1 nivolumab. Sequenced by immunoSEQ multiplex PCR; TCRdb stores in-frame clones only, minus some. The sample has approximately 21,000 clones, under 90% seen once. These receptors lack a known antigen. The source material was CD8+ T cells from blood, sampled at day 61 from a patient whose treatment included autologous EBV-specific T cells and nivolumab. The receptors were gathered from a man aged 40-49 years with nasopharyngeal carcinoma.

The DNA for the CDR3 is TGTGCCAGCAGCTCTGGGACGCTTAATTCACCCCTCCACTTT. Its protein is CASSSGTLNSPLHF. This rearrangement joins TRBV9 to TRBJ1-6; D might be TRBD1 (5 bases). CDR3 length: 14 residues. Trimming removed 4 bases at V and 6 bases at J, with 11 bases between. Germline CDR1 SGDLS, CDR2 YYNGEE.

The chain links TRBV30 to TRBJ2-7; TRBD1 is a possible D gene (5 bases). CDR1 and CDR2 (germline): GTSNPN, SVGIG (reference sequence). The CDR3 sequence is 14 residues long. The V and J ends lost 0 bases and 4 bases respectively, with 13 bases between them. CDR3 in DNA: TGTGCCTGGAGTGTAGGCCAGGGTGGATACGAGCAGTACTTC. This gives the protein CAWSVGQGGYEQYF.

This chain joins TRBV5-6 and TRBJ1-1; 11 nucleotides line up with TRBD1. The CDR3 totals 16 residues. Germline trimming cut 4 bases from V and 4 bases from J; bases unmatched to any gene: 9. Germline CDR1 reads SGHDT; CDR2 reads YYEEEE. The CDR3 sequence: CASSRMTGTGGTEAFF. Written as DNA, the CDR3 is TGTGCCAGCAGCAGAATGACCGGGACAGGGGGCACTGAAGCTTTCTTT.

V gene TRBV7-9 combines with J gene TRBJ2-1; TRBD2 aligns across 12 bases. The V and J ends lost 5 bases and 5 bases, in that order; junction bases with no gene match: 4. Germline assignment: CDR1 SEHNR and CDR2 FQNEAQ (reference sequence). The CDR3 extends over 15 amino acids. The CDR3 sequence is CASSRLAGGNNEQFF. The CDR3 nucleotides read TGTGCCAGCAGCCGTCTAGCGGGGGGGAACAATGAGCAGTTCTTC. Full variable domain (missing parts from reference TRBV7-9 and TRBJ2-1): DTGVSQNPRHKITKRGQNVTFRCDPISEHNRLYWYRQTLGQGPEFLTYFQNEAQLEKSRLLSDRFSAERPKGSFSTLEIQRTEQGDSAMYLCASSRLAGGNNEQFFGPGTRLTVL.

The V and J genes are TRBV7-6 and TRBJ2-3; 11 bases align to TRBD2. The CDR3 spans 18 residues. The ends lost 5 bases at V and 4 bases at J; junction bases unmatched: 14. Per the germline V gene, CDR1 is SGHVS and CDR2 is FNYEAQ. CDR3 DNA sequence: TGTGCCAGCAGCCCAGGGTGGTCTAGCGGGGGGTGGCCAGATACGCAGTATTTT. Its translation is CASSPGWSSGGWPDTQYF. The full variable domain, with the rest looked up from reference TRBV7-6 and TRBJ2-3, is GAGVSQSPRYKVTKRGQDVALRCDPISGHVSLYWYRQALGQGPEFLTYFNYEAQQDKSGLPNDRFSAERPEGSISTLTIQRTEQRDSAMYRCASSPGWSSGGWPDTQYFGPGTRLTVL.

This rearrangement joins TRBV24-1 to TRBJ2-5; TRBD2 is a possible D gene (5 bases). Germline V gives CDR1 KGHDR, CDR2 SFDVKD. V dropped 7 bases and J dropped 4 bases, with 24 bases sitting between them. This CDR3 is built from 17 residues. DNA of the CDR3: TGTGCCACCAGCCCCTCACGGGGAAGCCAAGCACTAGAGACCCAGTACTTC. Translated, it gives CATSPSRGSQALETQYF.

The gene calls are TRBV6-6 and TRBJ1-4, with D unresolved. The CDR3 has 14 residues. Germline CDR1 reads MNHNY; CDR2 reads SVGAGI (reference sequence). V shed 5 bases and J shed 7 bases, with 14 bases lying between them. CDR3 coding DNA: TGTGCCAGCAGTCAACTGGGGTACGGTGAAAAACTGTTTTTT. The encoded protein is CASSQLGYGEKLFF.

CDR3 nucleotide sequence: TGTGCCAGCAGCGTAGGACGGTGGGGGACTAATGAAAAACTGTTTTTT. Translating it yields CASSVGRWGTNEKLFF. This rearrangement joins TRBV9 to TRBJ1-4, with D possibly TRBD1 on 5 matching bases. V gave up 0 bases and J gave up 2 bases, with 11 bases separating them. CDR1 and CDR2 (germline): SGDLS, YYNGEE. This CDR3 comprises 16 residues. The full variable domain, in which reference TRBV9 and TRBJ1-4 provide the parts outside the CDR3, is DSGVTQTPKHLITATGQRVTLRCSPRSGDLSVYWYQQSLDQGLQFLIQYYNGEERAKGNILERFSAQQFPDLHSELNLSSLELGDSALYFCASSVGRWGTNEKLFFGSGTQLSVL.

The V gene is TRBV27, the J gene TRBJ1-6, with a weak D call TRBD1 (5 bases). Trimming left V 6 bases short and J 4 bases short, with 13 bases between. CDR1 is MNHEY and CDR2 is SMNVEV in the germline V gene (reference sequence). There are 15 residues in the CDR3. CDR3 nucleotides: TGTGCCAGCAGGGATCCGGGACCGTATAATTCACCCCTCCACTTT. It encodes CASRDPGPYNSPLHF.

The chain links TRBV25-1 to TRBJ2-7; weak D call: TRBD1 (5 bases). The CDR3 runs 14 residues. Deletions cut 2 bases from V and 2 bases from J, with 10 bases between. Germline V gene lookup returns CDR1 MGHDK and CDR2 SYGVNS. The CDR3 region has the DNA TGTGCCAGCAGTGAACAGGGTTACCCCTACGAGCAGTACTTC. Protein: CASSEQGYPYEQYF.

The rearrangement joins TRBV7-9 to TRBJ2-7; 9 nucleotides line up with TRBD1. This CDR3 has 15 amino acids. The V and J ends lost 5 bases and 7 bases, in that order; junction bases with no gene match: 12. Germline values: CDR1 SEHNR, CDR2 FQNEAQ (reference sequence). CDR3 coding DNA: TGTGCCAGCAGCCCAGCTGGGACAGGGCGAAGGGAGCAGTACTTC. It codes for CASSPAGTGRREQYF.